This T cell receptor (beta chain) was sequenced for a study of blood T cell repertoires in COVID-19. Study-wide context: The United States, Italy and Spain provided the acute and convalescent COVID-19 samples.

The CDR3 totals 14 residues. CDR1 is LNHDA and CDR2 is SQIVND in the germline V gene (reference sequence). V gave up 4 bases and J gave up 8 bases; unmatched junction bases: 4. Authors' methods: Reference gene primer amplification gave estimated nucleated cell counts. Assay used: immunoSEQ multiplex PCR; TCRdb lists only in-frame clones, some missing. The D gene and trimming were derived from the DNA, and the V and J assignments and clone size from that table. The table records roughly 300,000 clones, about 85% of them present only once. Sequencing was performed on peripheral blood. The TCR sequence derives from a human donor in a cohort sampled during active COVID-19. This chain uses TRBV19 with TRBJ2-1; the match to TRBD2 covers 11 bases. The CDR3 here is CASSRLAGPYEQFF. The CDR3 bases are TGTGCCAGTAGTAGACTAGCGGGACCGTATGAGCAGTTCTTC. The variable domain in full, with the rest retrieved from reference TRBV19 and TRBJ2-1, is DGGITQSPKYLFRKEGQNVTLSCEQNLNHDAMYWYRQDPGQGLRLIYYSQIVNDFQKGDIAEGYSVSREKKESFPLTVTSAQKNPTAFYLCASSRLAGPYEQFFGPGTRLTVL.